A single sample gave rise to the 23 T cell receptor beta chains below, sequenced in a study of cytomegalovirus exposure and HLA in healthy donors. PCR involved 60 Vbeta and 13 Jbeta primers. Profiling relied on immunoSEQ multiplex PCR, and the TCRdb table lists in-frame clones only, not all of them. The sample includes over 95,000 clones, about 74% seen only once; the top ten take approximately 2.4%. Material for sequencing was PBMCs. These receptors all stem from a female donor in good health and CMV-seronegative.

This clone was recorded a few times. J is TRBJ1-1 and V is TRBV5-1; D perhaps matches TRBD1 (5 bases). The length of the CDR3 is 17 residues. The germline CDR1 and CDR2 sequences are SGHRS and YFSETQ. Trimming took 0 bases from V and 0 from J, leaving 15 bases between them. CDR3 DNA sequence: TGCGCCAGCAGCTTGGAAAGGAGTTGGGGGGTGAACACTGAAGCTTTCTTT. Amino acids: CASSLERSWGVNTEAFF.

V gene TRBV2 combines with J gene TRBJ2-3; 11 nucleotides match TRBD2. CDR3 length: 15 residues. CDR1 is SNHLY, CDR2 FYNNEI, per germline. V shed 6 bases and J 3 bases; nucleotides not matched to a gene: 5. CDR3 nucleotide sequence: TGTGCCAGCAGGATTAGCGGGGGGGAAACAGATACGCAGTATTTT. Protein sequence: CASRISGGETDTQYF.

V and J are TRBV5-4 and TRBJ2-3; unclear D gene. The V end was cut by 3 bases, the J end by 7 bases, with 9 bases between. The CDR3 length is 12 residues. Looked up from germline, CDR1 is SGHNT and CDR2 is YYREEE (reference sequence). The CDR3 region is CASSSLSNTQYF. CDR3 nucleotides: TGTGCCAGCAGCTCCTTATCTAATACGCAGTATTTT. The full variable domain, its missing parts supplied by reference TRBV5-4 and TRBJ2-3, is ETGVTQSPTHLIKTRGQQVTLRCSSQSGHNTVSWYQQALGQGPQFIFQYYREEENGRGNFPPRFSGLQFPNYSSELNVNALELDDSALYLCASSSLSNTQYFGPGTRLTVL.

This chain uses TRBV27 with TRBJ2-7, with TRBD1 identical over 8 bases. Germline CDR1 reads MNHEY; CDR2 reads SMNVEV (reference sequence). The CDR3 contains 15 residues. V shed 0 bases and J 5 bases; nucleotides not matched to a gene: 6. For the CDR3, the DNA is TGTGCCAGCAGTTTATCGCAGGGGGCTTTGGACGAGCAGTACTTC. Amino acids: CASSLSQGALDEQYF.

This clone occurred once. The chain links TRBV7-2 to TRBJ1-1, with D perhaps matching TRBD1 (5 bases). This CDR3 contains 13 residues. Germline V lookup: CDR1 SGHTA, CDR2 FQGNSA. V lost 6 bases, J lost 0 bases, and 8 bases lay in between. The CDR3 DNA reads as TGTGCCAGCAGAGGGGTTCTGAACACTGAAGCTTTCTTT. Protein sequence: CASRGVLNTEAFF.

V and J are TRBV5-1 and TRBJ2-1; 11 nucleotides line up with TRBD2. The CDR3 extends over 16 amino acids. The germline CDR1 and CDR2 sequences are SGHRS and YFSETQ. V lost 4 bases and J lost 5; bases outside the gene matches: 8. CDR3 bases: TGCGCCAGCAGCCCAGAACTAGCGGGGGTTAACAATGAGCAGTTCTTC. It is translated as CASSPELAGVNNEQFF. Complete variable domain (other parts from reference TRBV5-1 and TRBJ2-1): KAGVTQTPRYLIKTRGQQVTLSCSPISGHRSVSWYQQTPGQGLQFLFEYFSETQRNKGNFPGRFSGRQFSNSRSEMNVSTLELGDSALYLCASSPELAGVNNEQFFGPGTRLTVL.

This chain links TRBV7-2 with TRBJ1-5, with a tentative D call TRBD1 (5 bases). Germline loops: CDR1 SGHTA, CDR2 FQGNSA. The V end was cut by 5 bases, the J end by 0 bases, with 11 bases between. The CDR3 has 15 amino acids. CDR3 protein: CASSPGDYSNQPQHF. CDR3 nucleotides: TGTGCCAGCAGCCCCGGGGACTATAGCAATCAGCCCCAGCATTTT.

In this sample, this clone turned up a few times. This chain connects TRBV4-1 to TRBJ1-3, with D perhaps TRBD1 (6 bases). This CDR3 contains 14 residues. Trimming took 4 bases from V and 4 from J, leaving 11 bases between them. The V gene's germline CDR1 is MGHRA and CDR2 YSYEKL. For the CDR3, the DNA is TGCGCCAGCAGCCTAACGGGACAAGGAAACACCATATATTTT. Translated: CASSLTGQGNTIYF.

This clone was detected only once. This CDR3 reads CASRRQGAQNGYTF. CDR3 nucleotides: TGTGCCAGCAGGCGACAGGGGGCGCAGAATGGCTACACCTTC. J is TRBJ1-2 and V is TRBV28, with 10 bases matching TRBD1. This CDR3 has 14 residues. The V segment lost 6 bases and the J segment 6 bases; nucleotides outside the gene matches: 7. Germline lookup yields CDR1 MDHEN and CDR2 SYDVKM.

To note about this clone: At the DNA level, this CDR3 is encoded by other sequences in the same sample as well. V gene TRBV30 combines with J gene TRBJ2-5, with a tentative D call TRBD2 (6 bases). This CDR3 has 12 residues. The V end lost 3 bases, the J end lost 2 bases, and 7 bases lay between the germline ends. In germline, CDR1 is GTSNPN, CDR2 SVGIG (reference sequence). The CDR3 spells CAWSAGQETQYF. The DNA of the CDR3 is TGTGCCTGGAGCGCGGGGCAAGAGACCCAGTACTTC.

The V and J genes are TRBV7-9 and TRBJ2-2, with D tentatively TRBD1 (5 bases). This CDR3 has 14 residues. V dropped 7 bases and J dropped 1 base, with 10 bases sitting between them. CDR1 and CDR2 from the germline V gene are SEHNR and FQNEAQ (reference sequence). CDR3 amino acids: CASTQGQNTGELFF. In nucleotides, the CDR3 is TGTGCCAGCACCCAAGGACAGAACACCGGGGAGCTGTTTTTT.

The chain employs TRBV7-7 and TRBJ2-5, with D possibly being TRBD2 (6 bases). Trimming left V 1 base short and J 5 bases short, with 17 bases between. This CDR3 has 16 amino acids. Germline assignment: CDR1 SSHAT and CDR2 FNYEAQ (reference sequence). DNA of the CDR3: TGTGCCAGCAGCTTAGGGGTTGCGGGGACGGCGGAGACCCAGTACTTC. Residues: CASSLGVAGTAETQYF.

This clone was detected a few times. The CDR3 reads CASSQLPGGATNEKLFF. CDR3 DNA sequence: TGCGCCAGCAGCCAATTACCAGGGGGTGCAACTAATGAAAAACTGTTTTTT. The chain joins TRBV4-1 to TRBJ1-4, with 7 positions matching TRBD1. The ends lost 2 bases at V and 0 bases at J; junction bases unmatched: 6. The CDR3 covers 17 residues. In germline, CDR1 is MGHRA, CDR2 YSYEKL.

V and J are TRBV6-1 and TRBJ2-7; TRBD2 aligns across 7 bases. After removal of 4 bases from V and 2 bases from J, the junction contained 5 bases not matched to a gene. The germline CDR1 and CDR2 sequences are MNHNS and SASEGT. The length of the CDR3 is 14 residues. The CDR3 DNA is TGTGCCAGCAGTGGGGCTCTAGCGGCCTACGAGCAGTACTTC. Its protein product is CASSGALAAYEQYF.

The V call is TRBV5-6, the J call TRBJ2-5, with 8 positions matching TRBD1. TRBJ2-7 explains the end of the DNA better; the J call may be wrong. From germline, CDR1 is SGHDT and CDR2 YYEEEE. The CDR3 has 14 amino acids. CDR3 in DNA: TGTGCCAGCAGCACGGACAGGGAAGGGAACGAGCAGTACTTC. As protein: CASSTDREGNEQYF.

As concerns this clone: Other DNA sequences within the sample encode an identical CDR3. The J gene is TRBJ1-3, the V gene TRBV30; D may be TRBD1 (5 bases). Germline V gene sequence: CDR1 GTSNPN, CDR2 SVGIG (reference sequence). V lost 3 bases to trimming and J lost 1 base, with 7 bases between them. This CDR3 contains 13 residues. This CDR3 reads CAWSGGSGNTIYF. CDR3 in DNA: TGTGCCTGGAGCGGGGGTTCTGGAAACACCATATATTTT.

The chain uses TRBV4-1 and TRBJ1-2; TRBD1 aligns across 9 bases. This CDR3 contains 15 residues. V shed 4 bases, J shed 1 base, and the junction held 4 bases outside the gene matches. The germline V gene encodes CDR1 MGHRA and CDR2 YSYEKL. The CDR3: CASSLGQGFNYGYTF. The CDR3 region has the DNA TGCGCCAGCAGCCTAGGACAGGGGTTTAACTATGGCTACACCTTC.

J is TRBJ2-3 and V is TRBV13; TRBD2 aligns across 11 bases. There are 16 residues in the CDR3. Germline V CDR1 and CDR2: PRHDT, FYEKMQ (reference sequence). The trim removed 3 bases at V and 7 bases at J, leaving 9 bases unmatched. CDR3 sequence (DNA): TGTGCCAGCAGCTTGGGCGGTAGCGGGGGGGCAAATACGCAGTATTTT. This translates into CASSLGGSGGANTQYF.

The CDR3 nucleotides read TGTGCCAGCAGCTACAGGGGCCCTAGCACAGATACGCAGTATTTT. Protein sequence: CASSYRGPSTDTQYF. The chain has TRBV5-4 and TRBJ2-3; 7 nucleotides line up with TRBD1. The CDR3 consists of 15 residues. With 3 bases clipped from V and 0 bases from J, the junction kept 4 bases outside the gene matches. Germline V lookup: CDR1 SGHNT, CDR2 YYREEE (reference sequence).

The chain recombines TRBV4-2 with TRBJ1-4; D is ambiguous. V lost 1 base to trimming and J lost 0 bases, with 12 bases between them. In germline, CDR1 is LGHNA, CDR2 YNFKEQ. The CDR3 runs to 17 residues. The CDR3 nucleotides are TGTGCCAGCAGCCAAGGAAATCGTAGAGCAACTAATGAAAAACTGTTTTTT. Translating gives CASSQGNRRATNEKLFF.

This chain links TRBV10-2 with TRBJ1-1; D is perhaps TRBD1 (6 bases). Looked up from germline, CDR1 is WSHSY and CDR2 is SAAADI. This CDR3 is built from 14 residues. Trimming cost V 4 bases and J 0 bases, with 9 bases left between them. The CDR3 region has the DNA TGCGCCAGCAGTGGGGGGCCGTTGAACACTGAAGCTTTCTTT. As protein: CASSGGPLNTEAFF.

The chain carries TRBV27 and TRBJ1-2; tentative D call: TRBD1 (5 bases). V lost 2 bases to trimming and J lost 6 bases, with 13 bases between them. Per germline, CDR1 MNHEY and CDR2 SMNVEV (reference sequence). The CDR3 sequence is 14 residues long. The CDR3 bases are TGTGCCAGCAGTTTACGGCAGGGCTATCATGGCTACACCTTC. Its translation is CASSLRQGYHGYTF.

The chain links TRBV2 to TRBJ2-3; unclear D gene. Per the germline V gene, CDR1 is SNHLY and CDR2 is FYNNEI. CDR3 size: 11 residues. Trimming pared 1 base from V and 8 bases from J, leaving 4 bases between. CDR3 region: CASSEGATQYF. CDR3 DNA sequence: TGTGCCAGCAGTGAAGGGGCTACGCAGTATTTT.